Detailed here is one T cell receptor (beta chain). Its antigen is not known. These data are taken from a study of cytomegalovirus exposure and HLA in healthy donors. Study-wide findings and caveats: The investigators catalogued some 150 TCR beta chains as cytomegalovirus-associated. In a later analysis, donors in an Asian-associated ancestry cluster reportedly had fewer N-insertions in productive TCRs than the cohort mean. Researchers reported that a few CMV-associated chains were confirmed in vitro as CMV antigen-specific. DRB1 had the most TCR associations and HLA-C the fewest, a later analysis found, with rates varying by HLA locus.

After removal of 2 bases from V and 5 bases from J, the junction contained 13 bases not matched to a gene. The V gene's germline CDR1 is SEHNR and CDR2 FQNEAQ (reference sequence). The CDR3 loop spans 18 amino acids. The PCR contained 60 Vbeta and 13 Jbeta primers. Method: immunoSEQ multiplex PCR; TCRdb's copy keeps in-frame clones and lacks some. Here the sample spans some 170,000 clones, around four fifths being singletons. Sequenced material: PBMCs. This clonotype was obtained from a woman aged 18-30 years in good health and CMV-seronegative. The V and J genes are TRBV7-9 and TRBJ2-3; 10 bases are shared with TRBD2. The CDR3 spells CASSLISGRAIGEDTQYF. CDR3 coding DNA: TGTGCCAGCAGCTTAATCAGCGGGAGGGCCATTGGGGAAGATACGCAGTATTTT.